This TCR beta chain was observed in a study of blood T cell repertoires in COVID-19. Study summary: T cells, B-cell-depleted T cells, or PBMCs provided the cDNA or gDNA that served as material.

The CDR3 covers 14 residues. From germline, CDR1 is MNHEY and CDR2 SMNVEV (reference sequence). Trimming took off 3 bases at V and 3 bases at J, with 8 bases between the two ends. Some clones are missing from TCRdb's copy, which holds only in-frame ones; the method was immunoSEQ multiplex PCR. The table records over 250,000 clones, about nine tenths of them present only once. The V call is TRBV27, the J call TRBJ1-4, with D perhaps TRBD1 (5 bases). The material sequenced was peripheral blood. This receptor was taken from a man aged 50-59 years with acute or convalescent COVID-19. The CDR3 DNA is TGTGCCAGCAGTTTCGCGGGGGCTAATGAAAAACTGTTTTTT. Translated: CASSFAGANEKLFF. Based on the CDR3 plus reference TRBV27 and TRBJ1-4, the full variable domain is EAQVTQNPRYLITVTGKKLTVTCSQNMNHEYMSWYRQDPGLGLRQIYYSMNVEVTDKGDVPEGYKVSRKEKRNFPLILESPSPNQTSLYFCASSFAGANEKLFFGSGTQLSVL.